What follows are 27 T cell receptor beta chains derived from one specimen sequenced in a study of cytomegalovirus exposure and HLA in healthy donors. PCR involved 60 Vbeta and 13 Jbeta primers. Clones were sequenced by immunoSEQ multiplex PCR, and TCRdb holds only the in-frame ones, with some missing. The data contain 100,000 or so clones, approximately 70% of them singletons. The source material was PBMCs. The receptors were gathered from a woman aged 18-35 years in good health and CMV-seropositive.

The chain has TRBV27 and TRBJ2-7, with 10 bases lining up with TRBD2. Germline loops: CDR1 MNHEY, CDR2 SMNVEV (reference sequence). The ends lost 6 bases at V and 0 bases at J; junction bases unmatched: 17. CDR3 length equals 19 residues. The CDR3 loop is CASSSFPPLAGGGSYEQYF. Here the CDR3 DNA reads TGTGCCAGCAGCTCATTCCCCCCTTTAGCGGGGGGAGGCTCCTACGAGCAGTACTTC.

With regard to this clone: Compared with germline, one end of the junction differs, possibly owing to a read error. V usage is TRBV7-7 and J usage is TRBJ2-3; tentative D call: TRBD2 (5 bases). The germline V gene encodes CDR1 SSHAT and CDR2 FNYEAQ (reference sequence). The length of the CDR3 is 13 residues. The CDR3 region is CASSLAQTDTQYF. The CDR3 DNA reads TGTGCTAGCAGCTTAGCGCAGACAGATACGCAGTATTTT.

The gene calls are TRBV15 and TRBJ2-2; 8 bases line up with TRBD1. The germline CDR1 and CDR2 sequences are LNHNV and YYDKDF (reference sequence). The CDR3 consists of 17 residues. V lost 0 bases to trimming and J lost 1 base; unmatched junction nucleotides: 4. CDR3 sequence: CATSRDLGTGNTGELFF. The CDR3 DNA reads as TGTGCCACCAGCAGAGATCTCGGGACAGGGAACACCGGGGAGCTGTTTTTT.

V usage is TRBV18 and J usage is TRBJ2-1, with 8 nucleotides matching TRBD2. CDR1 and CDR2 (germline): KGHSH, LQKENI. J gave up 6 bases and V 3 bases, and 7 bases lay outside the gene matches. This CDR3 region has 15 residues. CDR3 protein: CASSPGLEEVNEQFF. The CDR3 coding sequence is TGTGCCAGCTCACCGGGACTAGAGGAGGTCAATGAGCAGTTCTTC.

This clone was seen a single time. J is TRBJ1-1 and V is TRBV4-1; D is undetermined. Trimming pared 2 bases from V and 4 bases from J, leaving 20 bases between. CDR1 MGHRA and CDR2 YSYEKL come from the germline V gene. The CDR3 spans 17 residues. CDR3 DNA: TGCGCCAGCAGCCAACAAGGGAGGTATGCCCCGGGCACTGAAGCTTTCTTT. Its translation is CASSQQGRYAPGTEAFF.

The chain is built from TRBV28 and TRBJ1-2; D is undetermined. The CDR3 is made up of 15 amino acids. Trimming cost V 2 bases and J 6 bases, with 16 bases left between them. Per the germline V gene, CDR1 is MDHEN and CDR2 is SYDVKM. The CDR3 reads CASSLGLVGVNGYTF. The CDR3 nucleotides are TGTGCCAGCAGTTTAGGCCTAGTGGGAGTAAATGGCTACACCTTC.

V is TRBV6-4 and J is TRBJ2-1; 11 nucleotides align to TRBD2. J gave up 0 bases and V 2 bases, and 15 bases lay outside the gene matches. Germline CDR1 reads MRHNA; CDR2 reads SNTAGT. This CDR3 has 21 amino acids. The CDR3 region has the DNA TGTGCCAGCAGTGACCCTCTCCCCCCTAGCGGGAGGCCTAACTCCTACAATGAGCAGTTCTTC. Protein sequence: CASSDPLPPSGRPNSYNEQFF.

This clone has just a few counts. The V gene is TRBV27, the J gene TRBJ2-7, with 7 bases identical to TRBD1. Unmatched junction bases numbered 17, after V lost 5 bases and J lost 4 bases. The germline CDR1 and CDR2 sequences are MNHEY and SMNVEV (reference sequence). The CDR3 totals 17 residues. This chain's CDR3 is CASSPDPGAGGIYEQYF. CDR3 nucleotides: TGTGCCAGCAGTCCGGACCCTGGGGCAGGGGGAATTTACGAGCAGTACTTC.

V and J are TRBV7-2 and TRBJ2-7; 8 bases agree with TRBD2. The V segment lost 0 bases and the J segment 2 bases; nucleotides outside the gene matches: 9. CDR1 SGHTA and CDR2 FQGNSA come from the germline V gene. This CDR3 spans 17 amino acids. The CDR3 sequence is CASSLAAAGGVAYEQYF. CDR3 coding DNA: TGTGCCAGCAGCTTAGCGGCGGCGGGGGGAGTGGCCTACGAGCAGTACTTC.

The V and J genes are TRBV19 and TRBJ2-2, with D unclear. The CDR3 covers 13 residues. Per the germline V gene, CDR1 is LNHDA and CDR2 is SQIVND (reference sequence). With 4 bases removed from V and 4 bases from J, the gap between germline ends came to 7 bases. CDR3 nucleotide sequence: TGTGCCAGTAGTACTCTAGGCACCGGGGAGCTGTTTTTT. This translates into CASSTLGTGELFF.

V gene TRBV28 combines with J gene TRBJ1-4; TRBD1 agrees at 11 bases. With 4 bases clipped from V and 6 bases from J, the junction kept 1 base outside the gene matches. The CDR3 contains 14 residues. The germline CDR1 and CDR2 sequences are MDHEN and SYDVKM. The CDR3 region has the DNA TGTGCCAGCAGTTCGGACAGGGGGCATGAAAAACTGTTTTTT. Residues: CASSSDRGHEKLFF.

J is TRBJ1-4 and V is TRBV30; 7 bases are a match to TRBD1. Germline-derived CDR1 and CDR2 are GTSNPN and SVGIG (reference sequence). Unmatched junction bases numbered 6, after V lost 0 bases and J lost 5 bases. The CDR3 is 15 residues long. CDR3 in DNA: TGTGCCTGGAGTGTACAGAGGGGGCGCAATGAAAAACTGTTTTTT. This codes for CAWSVQRGRNEKLFF. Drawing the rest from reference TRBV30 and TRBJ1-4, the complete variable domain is SQTIHQWPATLVQPVGSPLSLECTVEGTSNPNLYWYRQAAGRGLQLLFYSVGIGQISSEVPQNLSASRPQDRQFILSSKKLLLSDSGFYLCAWSVQRGRNEKLFFGSGTQLSVL.

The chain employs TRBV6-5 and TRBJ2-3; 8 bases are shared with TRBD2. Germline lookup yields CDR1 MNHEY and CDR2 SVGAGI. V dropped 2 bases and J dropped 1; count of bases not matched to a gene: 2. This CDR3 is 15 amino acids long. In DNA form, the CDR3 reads TGTGCCAGCAGTTACACGGGAGGGGGCACAGATACGCAGTATTTT. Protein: CASSYTGGGTDTQYF.

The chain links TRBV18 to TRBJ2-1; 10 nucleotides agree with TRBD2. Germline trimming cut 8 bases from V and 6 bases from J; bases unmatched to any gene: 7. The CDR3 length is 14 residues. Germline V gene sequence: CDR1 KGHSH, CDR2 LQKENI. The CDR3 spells CASLEREGINEQFF. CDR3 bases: TGTGCCAGCCTCGAGCGGGAGGGGATCAATGAGCAGTTCTTC.

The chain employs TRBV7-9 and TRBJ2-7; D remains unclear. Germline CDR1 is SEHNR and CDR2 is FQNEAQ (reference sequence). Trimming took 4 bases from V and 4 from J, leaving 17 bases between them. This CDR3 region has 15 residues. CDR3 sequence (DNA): TGTGCCAGCAGCTCCAAGTCTAATGGGCCTTACGAGCAGTACTTC. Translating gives CASSSKSNGPYEQYF.

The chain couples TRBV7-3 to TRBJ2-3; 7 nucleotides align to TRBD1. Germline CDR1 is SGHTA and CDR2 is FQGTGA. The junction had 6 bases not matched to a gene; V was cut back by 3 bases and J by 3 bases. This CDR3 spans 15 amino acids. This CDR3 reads CASSLTGSETDTQYF. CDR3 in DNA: TGTGCCAGCAGCTTGACAGGGTCGGAGACAGATACGCAGTATTTT. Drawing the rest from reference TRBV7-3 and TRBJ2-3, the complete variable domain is GAGVSQTPSNKVTEKGKYVELRCDPISGHTALYWYRQSLGQGPEFLIYFQGTGAADDSGLPNDRFFAVRPEGSVSTLKIQRTERGDSAVYLCASSLTGSETDTQYFGPGTRLTVL.

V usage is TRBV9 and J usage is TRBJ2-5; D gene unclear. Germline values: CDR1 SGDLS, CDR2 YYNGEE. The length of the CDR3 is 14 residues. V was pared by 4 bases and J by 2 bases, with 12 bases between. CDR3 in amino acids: CASSPRRHQETQYF. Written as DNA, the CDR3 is TGTGCCAGCAGCCCCCGCAGACATCAAGAGACCCAGTACTTC.

The DNA of the CDR3 is TGTGCCAGCAGCGTAGAGGGGCTGGGGTTGAACACTGAAGCTTTCTTT. Its translation is CASSVEGLGLNTEAFF. The chain couples TRBV9 to TRBJ1-1; maybe TRBD1 (5 bases). Germline lookup yields CDR1 SGDLS and CDR2 YYNGEE. The CDR3 contains 16 residues. Deletions cut 0 bases from V and 0 bases from J, with 12 bases between.

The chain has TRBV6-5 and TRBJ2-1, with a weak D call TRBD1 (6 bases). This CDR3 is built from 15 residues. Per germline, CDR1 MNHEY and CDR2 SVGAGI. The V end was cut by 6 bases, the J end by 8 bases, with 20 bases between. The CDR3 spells CASRQGPRANYEQFF. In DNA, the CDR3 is TGTGCCAGCAGACAGGGCCCCCGGGCAAATTATGAGCAGTTCTTC.

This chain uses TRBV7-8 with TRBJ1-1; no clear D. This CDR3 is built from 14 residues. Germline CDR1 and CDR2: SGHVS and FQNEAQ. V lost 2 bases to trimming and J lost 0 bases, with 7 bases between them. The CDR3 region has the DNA TGTGCCAGCAGCTTACGGCGGATGAACACTGAAGCTTTCTTT. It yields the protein CASSLRRMNTEAFF.

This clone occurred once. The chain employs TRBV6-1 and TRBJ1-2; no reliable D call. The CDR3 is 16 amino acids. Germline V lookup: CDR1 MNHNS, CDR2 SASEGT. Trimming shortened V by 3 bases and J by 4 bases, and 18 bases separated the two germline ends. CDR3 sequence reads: CASSDLFPSRGYGYTF. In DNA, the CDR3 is TGTGCCAGCAGTGATCTTTTTCCATCCCGAGGCTATGGCTACACCTTC.

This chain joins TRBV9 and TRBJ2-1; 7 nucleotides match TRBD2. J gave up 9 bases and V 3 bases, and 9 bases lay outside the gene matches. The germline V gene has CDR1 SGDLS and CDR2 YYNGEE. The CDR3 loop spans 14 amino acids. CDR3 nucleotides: TGTGCCAGCAGCGCCAGGGTAGAGCGGGGTGAGCAGTTCTTC. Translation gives CASSARVERGEQFF.

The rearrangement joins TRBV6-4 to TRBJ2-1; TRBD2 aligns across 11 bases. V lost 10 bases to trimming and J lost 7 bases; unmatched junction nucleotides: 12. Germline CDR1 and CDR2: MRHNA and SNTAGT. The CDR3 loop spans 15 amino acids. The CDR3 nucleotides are TGTGCCACCCAAAAGACTAGCGGGACTCTAAATGAGCAGTTCTTC. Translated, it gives CATQKTSGTLNEQFF.

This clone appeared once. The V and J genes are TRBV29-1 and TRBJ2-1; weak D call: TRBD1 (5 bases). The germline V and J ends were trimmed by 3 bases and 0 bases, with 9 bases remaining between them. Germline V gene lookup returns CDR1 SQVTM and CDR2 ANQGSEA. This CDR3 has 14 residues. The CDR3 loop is CSVEGQSSYNEQFF. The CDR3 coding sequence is TGCAGCGTTGAGGGGCAGAGCTCCTACAATGAGCAGTTCTTC.

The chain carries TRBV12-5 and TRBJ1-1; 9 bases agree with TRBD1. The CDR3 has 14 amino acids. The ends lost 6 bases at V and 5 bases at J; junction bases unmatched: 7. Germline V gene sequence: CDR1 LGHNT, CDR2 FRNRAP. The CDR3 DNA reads TGTGCTAGTGGGCTTGGACAGGGGAGGACTGAAGCTTTCTTT. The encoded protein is CASGLGQGRTEAFF. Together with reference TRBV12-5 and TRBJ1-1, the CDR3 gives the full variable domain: DARVTQTPRHKVTEMGQEVTMRCQPILGHNTVFWYRQTMMQGLELLAYFRNRAPLDDSGMPKDRFSAEMPDATLATLKIQPSEPRDSAVYFCASGLGQGRTEAFFGQGTRLTVV.

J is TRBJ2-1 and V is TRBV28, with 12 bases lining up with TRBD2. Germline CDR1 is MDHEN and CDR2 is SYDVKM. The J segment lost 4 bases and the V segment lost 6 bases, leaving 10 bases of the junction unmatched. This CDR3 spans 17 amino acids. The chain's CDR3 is CASSPPLAGGTYNEQFF. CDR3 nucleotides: TGTGCCAGCAGCCCCCCACTAGCGGGAGGAACGTACAATGAGCAGTTCTTC.

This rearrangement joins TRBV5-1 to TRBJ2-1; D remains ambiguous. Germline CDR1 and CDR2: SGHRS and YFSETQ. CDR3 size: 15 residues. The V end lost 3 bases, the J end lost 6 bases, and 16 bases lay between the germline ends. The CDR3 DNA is TGCGCCAGCAGCTCCACCTCCCACGGTGTCAATGAGCAGTTCTTC. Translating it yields CASSSTSHGVNEQFF.